Here is one T cell receptor (beta chain) with its context. This entry belongs to a study of control samples from healthy donors and cancer patients. Clones were read by immunoSEQ multiplex PCR, and TCRdb kept only the in-frame ones, dropping some. This table holds 70,000 to 75,000 clones, roughly 84% found once. Losses at the gene ends were 3 bases for V and 2 bases for J; bases not matched to a gene: 4. Germline CDR1 and CDR2: KGHDR and SFDVKD. This CDR3 contains 17 residues. The sample consisted of blood. This receptor was taken from a woman aged 45 to 65 in good health. This rearrangement joins TRBV24-1 to TRBJ2-7, with 15 bases identical to TRBD2. CDR3: CATSDHGTSGRPYEQYF. As DNA, the CDR3 is TGTGCCACCAGTGATCATGGGACTAGCGGGAGGCCCTACGAGCAGTACTTC.